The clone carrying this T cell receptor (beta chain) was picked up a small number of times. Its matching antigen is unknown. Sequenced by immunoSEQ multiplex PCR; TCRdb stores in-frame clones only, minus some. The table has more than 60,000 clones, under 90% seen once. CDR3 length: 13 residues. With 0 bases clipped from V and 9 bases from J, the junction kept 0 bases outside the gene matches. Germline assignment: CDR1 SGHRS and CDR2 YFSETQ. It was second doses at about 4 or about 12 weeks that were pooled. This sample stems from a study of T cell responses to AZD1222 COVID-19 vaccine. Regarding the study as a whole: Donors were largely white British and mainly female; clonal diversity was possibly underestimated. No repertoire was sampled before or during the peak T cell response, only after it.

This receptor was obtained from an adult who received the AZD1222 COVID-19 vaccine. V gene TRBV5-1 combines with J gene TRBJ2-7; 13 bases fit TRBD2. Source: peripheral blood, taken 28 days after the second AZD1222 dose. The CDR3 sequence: CASSLGLAGGQYF. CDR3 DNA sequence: TGCGCCAGCAGCTTGGGACTAGCGGGAGGGCAGTACTTC. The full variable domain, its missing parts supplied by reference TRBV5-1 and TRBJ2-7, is KAGVTQTPRYLIKTRGQQVTLSCSPISGHRSVSWYQQTPGQGLQFLFEYFSETQRNKGNFPGRFSGRQFSNSRSEMNVSTLELGDSALYLCASSLGLAGGQYFGPGTRLTVT.